This TCR beta chain stems from a study of T cells in Graves' hyperthyroidism and ophthalmopathy. General observations from the study: Model output signaled ophthalmopathy a median 6.5 months ahead of onset.

This clonotype was counted only a few times. Its antigen is currently unknown. V shed 4 bases and J 3 bases; nucleotides not matched to a gene: 5. CDR1 is SGHKS, CDR2 YYEKEE, per germline (reference sequence). This CDR3 is 15 amino acids long. Amplified TCR beta CDR3 regions derived from RNA transcripts. An initial round of RT-PCR targeting the TCR CDR3 relied on the HTBI primer set. TCRdb fed the multiplex PCR reads into MiXCR, producing one record per CDR3 protein. Among a few hundred thousand distinct CDR3 sequences, approximately 14% were seen once, and the ten largest hold around 7%. Graves' hyperthyroidism without ophthalmopathy progression within 18 months was termed stable.

The chain recombines TRBV5-5 with TRBJ1-3; 9 bases are shared with TRBD1. The TCR comes from a woman aged 18-29 years with Graves' hyperthyroidism. Sequences were obtained from blood. The CDR3 nucleotides are TGTGCCAGCAGCGCCGGGACAGGGCTTGGAAACACCATATATTTT. Translated: CASSAGTGLGNTIYF.